One TCR beta chain is described in this entry. This sample's treatment: oral pan-JAK inhibitor, 5-10 mg twice daily. This CDR3 contains 16 residues. Germline loops: CDR1 SGHVS, CDR2 FNYEAQ. Trimming took off 1 base at V and 5 bases at J, with 17 bases between the two ends. The data belong to a study of CD8+ T cells in alopecia areata. Study context: Twice daily, treated patients received 5 to 10 mg of oral tofacitinib.

RNA was isolated and reverse transcribed to cDNA, the sequencing template. Here immunoSEQ multiplex PCR was the method, and the copy in TCRdb shows in-frame clones only, minus some. The sample lists about 76,000 clones, 66% seen once, with 20% to 25% in the top ten. The sequence derives from a human donor with alopecia areata. The genes are TRBV7-6 and TRBJ2-5; unclear D gene. This specimen was CD8+ T cells sorted from blood, taken at week 24, from a patient treated with tofacitinib. The CDR3 region is CASSLVIPGRKETQYF. CDR3 coding DNA: TGTGCCAGCAGCTTAGTCATTCCGGGCAGGAAGGAGACCCAGTACTTC.